The entry below gives a single TCR beta chain sequence along with its context. TCRdb keeps only in-frame clones here, not all; method: immunoSEQ multiplex PCR. Here the sample spans fewer than 45,000 clones, roughly four fifths being singletons. The sample is drawn from a study of PD-L1 blockade in urothelial cancer. Background on the study: Counts from blood samples showed a median of approximately 150,000 T cells.

This CDR3 has 14 residues. V was clipped by 0 bases and J by 8 bases; unmatched bases: 4. CDR1 is MNHNY, CDR2 SVGAGI, per germline (reference sequence). This TCR came from an older man with urothelial cancer. Sequencing used PBMCs, obtained around atezolizumab (anti-PD-L1) treatment. The rearrangement links TRBV6-6 to TRBJ1-2; 9 nucleotides align to TRBD1. The CDR3, as DNA: TGTGCCAGCAGTTACTCGGACAGGGGAGAAGGCTACACCTTC. This codes for CASSYSDRGEGYTF.